Listed below are T cell receptor beta chains from one sample, sequenced in a study of OX40 agonist ivuxolimab in advanced cancers. Sequencing used immunoSEQ multiplex PCR; TCRdb keeps in-frame clones, though not all of them. Seen here are 90,000 to 100,000 clones, roughly 87% observed once, and the top ten hold approximately 0.54%. The sequencing used CD4+ or CD8+ T cells sorted from blood, collected in a trial of the OX40 agonist ivuxolimab. These receptors all come from an adult with an advanced solid tumor such as melanoma, head and neck, liver or kidney cancer. The CDR3 runs from the conserved cysteine through the conserved F or W. Fields, in order: clone size, J gene, D gene, CDR3 length, V gene, CDR3 DNA, CDR3 protein. D genes are given only for firm matches. Size tells how often a clone was seen (once, few, many) or the class of an expanded clone, and some rows leave it out.

NA	TRBJ2-4	NA	17	TRBV4-2	TGTGCCAGCAGCCTCAAACTCGGGGGCGACTTCCAAAACATTCAGTACTTC	CASSLKLGGDFQNIQYF
NA	TRBJ1-4	TRBD1	15	TRBV5-4	TGTGCCAGCAGCACCCCGGGACAGGGGCATGAAAAACTGTTTTTT	CASSTPGQGHEKLFF
NA	TRBJ1-2	NA	15	TRBV5-6	TGTGCCAGCACCTCGGGTGCAGGGTTTGACTATGGCTACACCTTC	CASTSGAGFDYGYTF
NA	TRBJ2-7	NA	17	TRBV11-2	TGTGCCAGCAGCTTAGAAGGTCTGGGGCTTAGCTCCTACGAGCAGTACTTC	CASSLEGLGLSSYEQYF
few	TRBJ1-5	TRBD1	19	TRBV19	TGTGCCAGTAGTATCCATCGGGACAGGTCTAGGTATAGCAATCAGCCCCAGCATTTT	CASSIHRDRSRYSNQPQHF
NA	TRBJ1-1	NA	14	TRBV29-1	TGCAGCGGGAACAGGGACGCCCCGGGCACTGAAGCTTTCTTT	CSGNRDAPGTEAFF
once	TRBJ2-6	NA	19	TRBV9	TGTGCCAGCAGCGCCTCTATAGTGGGGGGACCCTCTGGGGCCAACGTCCTGACTTTC	CASSASIVGGPSGANVLTF
few	TRBJ1-2	NA	18	TRBV7-8	TGTGCCAGCAGCAAACTCCGGATCGGACAGACTTCTAACTATGGCTACACCTTC	CASSKLRIGQTSNYGYTF
NA	TRBJ1-2	TRBD1	15	TRBV19	TGTGCCAGTAGTGGGCCCCGGGACAGGGACTATGGCTACACCTTC	CASSGPRDRDYGYTF
NA	TRBJ1-5	NA	12	TRBV28	TGTGCCAGCACTATCCCCGGTCAGCCCCAGCATTTT	CASTIPGQPQHF
NA	TRBJ1-5	TRBD1	14	TRBV18	TGTGCCAGCTCTCAACAGGGGGGCAATCAGCCCCAGCATTTT	CASSQQGGNQPQHF
NA	TRBJ2-1	NA	15	TRBV5-1	TGCGCCAGCAGCCAAGAGGGAGGCTCCTACAATGAGCAGTTCTTC	CASSQEGGSYNEQFF
NA	TRBJ2-7	TRBD1	13	TRBV7-8	TGTGCCAGCAGCGCGGACAGGGTTGGCGAGCAGTACTTC	CASSADRVGEQYF
once	TRBJ2-3	TRBD2	14	TRBV6-1	TGTGCCAGCAGCCTTAGTGGGGGGGCAGATACGCAGTATTTT	CASSLSGGADTQYF
NA	TRBJ1-2	TRBD1	15	TRBV18	TGTGCCAGCTCACCACCGCTCACAGGGGGCGATGGCTACACCTTC	CASSPPLTGGDGYTF
NA	TRBJ2-3	NA	14	TRBV7-3	TGTGCCAGCAGCTTAGGGTTAACCACAGATACGCAGTATTTT	CASSLGLTTDTQYF
NA	TRBJ2-1	TRBD2	16	TRBV7-2	TGTGCCAGCAGCTTAGGTGCAGCGGGGATGGGGAATGAGCAGTTCTTC	CASSLGAAGMGNEQFF
NA	TRBJ1-1	NA	14	TRBV9	TGTGCCAGCAGCGTTTTTACAGGGAACACTGAAGCTTTCTTT	CASSVFTGNTEAFF
NA	TRBJ1-1	NA	15	TRBV6-5	TGTGCCAGCAGTCCCTGGGGGGGTTCAAACACTGAAGCTTTCTTT	CASSPWGGSNTEAFF
NA	TRBJ2-5	TRBD1	16	TRBV5-1	TGCGCCAGCAGCTCACCCACAGGGGATCCCAGGGGGACCCAGTACTTC	CASSSPTGDPRGTQYF
NA	TRBJ1-2	NA	15	TRBV29-1	TGCAGCGTTGAAGGGAACGGGGCCTTCAGCTATGGCTACACCTTC	CSVEGNGAFSYGYTF
NA	TRBJ2-2	NA	15	TRBV29-1	TGCAGCGTCGGCGACCAGGCCCTCGAACCGGGGGAGCTGTTTTTT	CSVGDQALEPGELFF
NA	TRBJ2-6	TRBD1	18	TRBV19	TGTGCCAGTAGTCTAAGGACAGGGGGCCTATCTGGGGCCAACGTCCTGACTTTC	CASSLRTGGLSGANVLTF
NA	TRBJ1-5	NA	14	TRBV6-1	TGTGCCAGCAGTTTACAGGGTAGTGATCAGCCCCAGCATTTT	CASSLQGSDQPQHF
NA	TRBJ2-3	TRBD2	16	TRBV11-2	TGTGCCAGCAGCTTAGAGGGGACTACCTTCACAGATACGCAGTATTTT	CASSLEGTTFTDTQYF
NA	TRBJ1-1	TRBD1	12	TRBV6-1	TGTGCCAGCAGTCCCAGACAGGGTGCGGCTTTCTTT	CASSPRQGAAFF
NA	TRBJ1-3	TRBD1	17	TRBV5-1	TGCGCCAGCAGCGCAAATCCACAACCGGGACAGGGAAACACCATATATTTT	CASSANPQPGQGNTIYF
NA	TRBJ2-1	NA	15	TRBV6-5	TGTGCCAGCAGCTCCCCTGGGCGGGGTATCTATGAGCAGTTCTTC	CASSSPGRGIYEQFF
NA	TRBJ2-3	NA	15	TRBV5-4	TGTGCCAGCAGCCAACTGAGGGGACGCACAGATACGCAGTATTTT	CASSQLRGRTDTQYF
NA	TRBJ1-2	NA	13	TRBV6-6	TGTGCCAGCAGTACACTTAAGGACTATGGCTACACCTTC	CASSTLKDYGYTF
few	TRBJ1-1	NA	12	TRBV19	TGTGCCGGGACCGAGGGTAACCGTGAAGCTTTCTTT	CAGTEGNREAFF
NA	TRBJ1-5	NA	15	TRBV19	TGTGCCAGTAGTTTGGACAGAACTTACAATCAGCCCCAGCATTTT	CASSLDRTYNQPQHF
NA	TRBJ2-7	NA	14	TRBV5-1	TGCGCCAGCAGCCCCACAGGTACCGCCTACGAGCAGTACTTC	CASSPTGTAYEQYF
NA	TRBJ1-5	NA	14	TRBV18	TGTGCCAGCTCACCTGTGCCCCAGACTCTGCCCCAGCATTTT	CASSPVPQTLPQHF
few	TRBJ2-7	NA	13	TRBV4-1	TGCGCCAGCAGCAGGCTCCTCGACTACGAGCAGTACTTC	CASSRLLDYEQYF
few	TRBJ1-2	NA	15	TRBV19	TGTGCCAGTAGTATCCTTCAGGGTCCGGACTATGGCTACACCTTC	CASSILQGPDYGYTF
NA	TRBJ1-2	NA	12	TRBV6-1	TGTGCCAGCAGTGAACCGGGAGGTGGCTACACCTTC	CASSEPGGGYTF
once	TRBJ1-2	NA	14	TRBV5-1	TGCGCCAGCAGCTTGTCCCAGCCGGGGGATGGCTACACCTTC	CASSLSQPGDGYTF
NA	TRBJ2-3	NA	14	TRBV21-1	TGTGCCAGGGGGGACAGGATCAGCACAGATACGCAGTATTTT	CARGDRISTDTQYF
once	TRBJ2-5	TRBD2	16	TRBV5-1	TGCGCCAGCAGCTTGGGGACTAGCGGGGGGTCAGAGACCCAGTACTTC	CASSLGTSGGSETQYF
NA	TRBJ2-7	TRBD1	15	TRBV5-1	TGCGCCAGCAGCTCCGACAGGGGGCAGGTGGATGAGCAGTACTTC	CASSSDRGQVDEQYF
NA	TRBJ1-5	NA	13	TRBV15	TGTGCCACCAGCACACAGGGAAGTCAGCCCCAGCATTTT	CATSTQGSQPQHF
NA	TRBJ2-5	NA	11	TRBV7-9	TGTGCCAGTAAGGGAGAAGAGACCCAGTACTTC	CASKGEETQYF
NA	TRBJ1-1	NA	12	TRBV5-1	TGCGCCAGCAGGGCGGACAGCCCTGAAGCTTTCTTT	CASRADSPEAFF
NA	TRBJ2-7	TRBD1	14	TRBV5-1	TGCGCCAGCAGCCCGCTACAGGGGTCCGACGAGCAGTACTTC	CASSPLQGSDEQYF
NA	TRBJ2-5	NA	14	TRBV7-8	TGTGCCAGCAGCCTGAGACGGATTCAAGAGACCCAGTACTTC	CASSLRRIQETQYF
once	TRBJ1-5	NA	16	TRBV19	TGTGCCAGTAGTGCTAAGACAGATTATAGCAATCAGCCCCAGCATTTT	CASSAKTDYSNQPQHF
NA	TRBJ2-5	NA	12	TRBV15	TGTGCCACCAGTAAGGCGGGGGAGACCCAGTACTTC	CATSKAGETQYF
NA	TRBJ2-3	NA	13	TRBV5-1	TGCGCCAGCAGCTTACAGGACGCGGATACGCAGTATTTT	CASSLQDADTQYF
once	TRBJ1-5	NA	15	TRBV5-5	TGTGCCAGCAGCTCTCCGGGAACCTTAGAGCAGCCCCAGCATTTT	CASSSPGTLEQPQHF
NA	TRBJ2-5	NA	14	TRBV25-1	TGTGCCAGCAATAGACCCGGGAGCCAAGAGACCCAGTACTTC	CASNRPGSQETQYF
NA	TRBJ2-3	NA	14	TRBV7-3	TGTGCCAGCAGCTTATACCAGGGGACAGATACGCAGTATTTT	CASSLYQGTDTQYF
once	TRBJ1-5	NA	17	TRBV19	TGTGCCAGTAGTATATGGGGCGGGCGAGGGGATGAGCAGCCCCAGCATTTT	CASSIWGGRGDEQPQHF
NA	TRBJ1-5	NA	15	TRBV25-1	TGTGCCAGCAGTTTGACGGGAGATAGCAATCAGCCCCAGCATTTT	CASSLTGDSNQPQHF
once	TRBJ2-5	NA	12	TRBV21-1	TGTGCCAGCAGCAAGTTTAAAGAGACCCAGTACTTC	CASSKFKETQYF
NA	TRBJ2-7	TRBD1	15	TRBV18	TGTGCCAGCTCACCACTGGGACAGGACACCTACGAGCAGTACTTC	CASSPLGQDTYEQYF
NA	TRBJ1-2	TRBD1	15	TRBV4-1	TGCGCCAGTCAGACAGGGACAAGTGCCTCTTATGGCTACACCTTC	CASQTGTSASYGYTF